The 11 T cell receptor beta chains given below trace back to one sample, sequenced in a study of beta chain features in type 1 diabetes. Whole-study results and caveats: All four CD4+ subsets from Type 1 diabetes patients carried moderately but significantly shorter TCRB CDR3s.

Reverse transcription of all isolated RNA meant that expressed TCRB transcripts were sequenced. The data were produced by immunoSEQ multiplex PCR, yet TCRdb's version contains in-frame clones alone and is incomplete. Among fewer than 350,000 clones listed, 15% were seen once. These receptors' antigens are unknown. Sequencing was performed on naive CD4+ T cells from blood. The source is a man younger than 35 with type 1 diabetes.

A few counts support this clone. The chain uses TRBV27 and TRBJ2-1; 11 bases are shared with TRBD2. Germline-derived CDR1 and CDR2 are MNHEY and SMNVEV (reference sequence). The CDR3 loop spans 18 amino acids. Germline trimming cut 5 bases from V and 2 bases from J; bases unmatched to any gene: 11. The CDR3 nucleotides read TGTGCCAGCAGTGGAAAGAACGGACTAGCGGGCCCCTACAATGAGCAGTTCTTC. This codes for CASSGKNGLAGPYNEQFF.

The chain is built from TRBV5-5 and TRBJ2-7; perhaps TRBD2 as D (6 bases). CDR3 length: 13 amino acids. The V gene's germline CDR1 is SGHKS and CDR2 YYEKEE (reference sequence). V was clipped by 0 bases and J by 7 bases, with 11 bases between them. The CDR3 reads CASSLGSGREQYF. In DNA form, the CDR3 reads TGTGCCAGCAGCTTGGGATCAGGGAGGGAGCAGTACTTC.

This clone was detected a few times. This chain joins TRBV13 and TRBJ1-1; TRBD1 agrees at 7 bases. The CDR3 contains 13 residues. The J segment lost 11 bases and the V segment lost 1 base, leaving 7 bases of the junction unmatched. Germline CDR1 and CDR2: PRHDT and FYEKMQ (reference sequence). The DNA for the CDR3 is TGTGCCAGCAGCTTAGCCCGACAGGGTCTGGCTTTCTTT. Encoded protein: CASSLARQGLAFF.

This clone occurred a few times. The genes are TRBV14 and TRBJ2-1, with 11 bases lining up with TRBD2. The CDR3 is 17 residues long. V lost 1 base and J lost 9; bases outside the gene matches: 11. The germline V gene has CDR1 SGHDN and CDR2 FVKESK. CDR3 DNA sequence: TGTGCCAGCAGCCAAGGAGTAGCGGGAGGGAGGCTCTTTGAGCAGTTCTTC. Residues: CASSQGVAGGRLFEQFF. The variable domain in full, completed from reference TRBV14 and TRBJ2-1, reads EAGVTQFPSHSVIEKGQTVTLRCDPISGHDNLYWYRRVMGKEIKFLLHFVKESKQDESGMPNNRFLAERTGGTYSTLKVQPAELEDSGVYFCASSQGVAGGRLFEQFFGPGTRLTVL.

This rearrangement joins TRBV6-1 to TRBJ1-1; weak D call: TRBD1 (6 bases). Per the germline V gene, CDR1 is MNHNS and CDR2 is SASEGT. The germline V and J ends were trimmed by 6 bases and 1 base, with 9 bases remaining between them. This CDR3 spans 13 amino acids. The CDR3 DNA sequence: TGTGCCAGCAGGAGGACAGCGAACACTGAAGCTTTCTTT. Translation gives CASRRTANTEAFF.

The chain uses TRBV18 and TRBJ2-7; D uncertain. CDR3 size: 12 residues. Germline lookup yields CDR1 KGHSH and CDR2 LQKENI. The V end was cut by 3 bases, the J end by 5 bases, with 8 bases between. CDR3 region: CASSPRYDEQYF. The CDR3 DNA sequence: TGTGCCAGCTCACCTCGGTATGACGAGCAGTACTTC. The full variable domain, completed using reference TRBV18 and TRBJ2-7, is NAGVMQNPRHLVRRRGQEARLRCSPMKGHSHVYWYRQLPEEGLKFMVYLQKENIIDESGMPKERFSAEFPKEGPSILRIQQVVRGDSAAYFCASSPRYDEQYFGPGTRLTVT.

The rearrangement links TRBV7-6 to TRBJ2-7; possible D gene TRBD2, 6 bases. V was cut by 3 bases and J by 6 bases, with 18 bases left in between. The CDR3 length is 15 residues. Looked up from germline, CDR1 is SGHVS and CDR2 is FNYEAQ. The CDR3 here is CASSLAGRMTPEQYF. DNA of the CDR3: TGTGCCAGCAGCTTGGCGGGGAGAATGACCCCCGAGCAGTACTTC. Drawing the rest from reference TRBV7-6 and TRBJ2-7, the complete variable domain is GAGVSQSPRYKVTKRGQDVALRCDPISGHVSLYWYRQALGQGPEFLTYFNYEAQQDKSGLPNDRFSAERPEGSISTLTIQRTEQRDSAMYRCASSLAGRMTPEQYFGPGTRLTVT.

DNA for the CDR3: TGTGCCAGCAGCCCACGTAGGACTACCCGGGAGACCCAGTACTTC. Protein sequence: CASSPRRTTRETQYF. This chain uses TRBV7-8 with TRBJ2-5; D is possibly TRBD2 (6 bases). CDR1 and CDR2 (germline): SGHVS, FQNEAQ. This CDR3 region has 15 residues. The V and J ends lost 5 bases and 5 bases respectively, with 18 bases between them. The full variable domain, in which reference TRBV7-8 and TRBJ2-5 provide the parts outside the CDR3, is GAGVSQSPRYKVAKRGQDVALRCDPISGHVSLFWYQQALGQGPEFLTYFQNEAQLDKSGLPSDRFFAERPEGSVSTLKIQRTQQEDSAVYLCASSPRRTTRETQYFGPGTRLLVL.

This clone was observed a few times. The V and J genes are TRBV9 and TRBJ2-2, with D possibly being TRBD2 (6 bases). This CDR3 has 15 amino acids. Trimming removed 4 bases from V and 8 bases from J, with 18 bases in between. Looked up from germline, CDR1 is SGDLS and CDR2 is YYNGEE. The CDR3 DNA reads as TGTGCCAGCAGCTTTAAGGCAGGGAGGACAGGGGAGCTGTTTTTT. Amino acid sequence: CASSFKAGRTGELFF.

The rearrangement links TRBV7-6 to TRBJ2-7; 10 nucleotides line up with TRBD1. V lost 4 bases to trimming and J lost 7 bases; unmatched junction nucleotides: 10. CDR3 length: 15 residues. Germline assignment: CDR1 SGHVS and CDR2 FNYEAQ. This chain's CDR3 is CASSSLTGGSLEQYF. CDR3 sequence (DNA): TGTGCCAGCAGCTCCTTGACAGGGGGCTCCTTGGAGCAGTACTTC.

This chain joins TRBV10-3 and TRBJ2-1, with 7 bases that match TRBD2. Germline assignment: CDR1 ENHRY and CDR2 SYGVKD. With 8 bases clipped from V and 9 bases from J, the junction kept 4 bases outside the gene matches. The CDR3 loop spans 11 amino acids. The CDR3 DNA reads as TGTGCCATCGGCGGGAGCACTGAGCAGTTCTTC. Its protein is CAIGGSTEQFF.